The 8 T cell receptor beta chains below were found in one sample sequenced in a study of Ad26.COV2.S vaccination and SARS-CoV-2 variants. Documented treatment: roughly 19 received Ad26.COV2.S at low or high dose, single or two shots; 5 received placebo; per-sample allocation not given. Material that was analyzed had been drawn on day 63 after the first vaccine or placebo injection. Assay used: immunoSEQ multiplex PCR; TCRdb lists only in-frame clones, some missing. The table records about 480,000 clones, around 88% of them present only once. Specimen: peripheral blood, collected in a trial of Ad26.COV2.S vaccine versus placebo. All receptors come from a person aged 18-65 years who received the Ad26.COV2.S COVID-19 vaccine or a placebo.

A note on this clone: The same CDR3 arises from other DNA sequences in this sample as well. The rearrangement uses TRBV18 and TRBJ1-1, with D unclear. Trimming left V 6 bases short and J 0 bases short, with 5 bases between. The CDR3 has 12 residues. Germline-derived CDR1 and CDR2 are KGHSH and LQKENI. As DNA, the CDR3 is TGTGCCAGCTCTACAGTGAACACTGAAGCTTTCTTT. Its protein product is CASSTVNTEAFF. Together with reference TRBV18 and TRBJ1-1, the CDR3 gives the full variable domain: NAGVMQNPRHLVRRRGQEARLRCSPMKGHSHVYWYRQLPEEGLKFMVYLQKENIIDESGMPKERFSAEFPKEGPSILRIQQVVRGDSAAYFCASSTVNTEAFFGQGTRLTVV.

The gene calls are TRBV7-2 and TRBJ1-4, with 10 nucleotides matching TRBD1. J was trimmed by 8 bases and V by 5 bases; bases with no gene match: 11. Germline CDR1 reads SGHTA; CDR2 reads FQGNSA. CDR3 length equals 16 residues. The CDR3 nucleotides are TGTGCCAGCAGCCTACAACCCGGGACAGGGGTGGAAAAACTGTTTTTT. This translates into CASSLQPGTGVEKLFF.

This chain links TRBV10-3 with TRBJ2-1; TRBD1 matches 7 bases. The CDR3 contains 14 residues. The J segment lost 2 bases and the V segment lost 3 bases, leaving 1 base of the junction unmatched. In germline, CDR1 is ENHRY, CDR2 SYGVKD. This chain's CDR3 is CAISDRGTYNEQFF. The CDR3 DNA reads as TGTGCCATCAGTGACAGGGGGACCTACAATGAGCAGTTCTTC.

The table lists this clone with a count of one. V and J are TRBV11-2 and TRBJ2-1, with 9 bases that match TRBD2. The CDR3 spans 17 residues. Germline CDR1 is SGHAT and CDR2 is FQNNGV. With V trimmed by 8 bases and J by 0 bases, 11 bases remained unmatched. The CDR3 is CASRQRSGRSSYNEQFF. CDR3 nucleotide sequence: TGTGCCAGCCGCCAGCGTAGCGGGAGAAGCTCCTACAATGAGCAGTTCTTC.

The CDR3 here is CASSPGGGRIQETQYF. The CDR3 nucleotides read TGTGCCAGCAGCCCAGGGGGGGGGCGAATCCAAGAGACCCAGTACTTC. This sequence joins TRBV7-8 and TRBJ2-5, with D tentatively TRBD1 or TRBD2 (7 bases each). This CDR3 is 16 amino acids long. Germline loops: CDR1 SGHVS, CDR2 FQNEAQ. The germline V and J ends were trimmed by 5 bases and 1 base, with 17 bases remaining between them.

The CDR3 DNA is TGTGCCAGCTCTCAGTTCGAGCTTCGAGAGCAGTTCTTC. It translates to CASSQFELREQFF. The genes are TRBV12-3 or TRBV12-4 and TRBJ2-1; D unclear. V dropped 8 bases and J dropped 10 bases, with 18 bases sitting between them. CDR3 length: 13 amino acids.

In this sample, this clone turned up once. The V call is TRBV28, the J call TRBJ1-2; TRBD1 is a possible D gene (5 bases). CDR3 length: 13 residues. In germline, CDR1 is MDHEN, CDR2 SYDVKM. The ends were cut back, 6 bases at V and 4 bases at J, with 12 bases in the middle. In DNA form, the CDR3 reads TGTGCCAGCAGACCCCCGACAGTCTATGGCTACACCTTC. It translates to CASRPPTVYGYTF.

CDR3: CASSDTVAGWVPDTQYF. CDR3 sequence (DNA): TGTGCCAGCAGTGATACAGTGGCAGGCTGGGTCCCAGATACGCAGTATTTT. The V call is TRBV25-1, the J call TRBJ2-3; unclear D gene. Germline V gives CDR1 MGHDK, CDR2 SYGVNS. Trimming stripped 3 bases from V and 4 bases from J, with 20 bases between. The CDR3 is made up of 17 amino acids.